The clone carrying this T cell receptor beta chain occurred a few times. Its target is unknown. This could be a read error, since a much larger clone is one nucleotide away. The data stem from a study of metastatic and nonmetastatic thyroid tumors. Across the whole study: Repertoire data that came from the blood and tumor or nodule tissue of malignant and benign thyroid patients were compared.

No treatment of any kind had been given to any patient before thyroid surgery. The CDR3 covers 14 residues. Germline V gives CDR1 SQVTM, CDR2 ANQGSEA. General study points: Significantly higher TCR beta diversity was reportedly seen in malignant thyroid tumors than benign nodules, in blood and tumor.

Source study methods: For papillary thyroid cancer, a distant-metastasis classifier was constructed from CDR3 differences observed across clinicopathological groups. TCRdb recomputed clones from the PCR reads via MiXCR. The authors' filters were not applied to this entry. The sample records tens of thousands of clones, about 13% being singletons. The V gene is TRBV29-1, the J gene TRBJ1-3; D is undetermined. This TCR was recovered from a female donor with papillary thyroid cancer or a benign thyroid nodule (not recorded which). Some clones in this sample may be carry-over from other donors' samples. The material sequenced was blood. CDR3 region: CGAIAARPGNTIYF. CDR3 coding DNA: TGCGGCGCGATCGCCGCCAGGCCTGGAAACACCATATATTTT. Together with reference TRBV29-1 and TRBJ1-3, the CDR3 gives the full variable domain: SAVISQKPSRDICQRGTSLTIQCQVDSQVTMMFWYRQQPGQSLTLIATANQGSEATYESGFVIDKFPISRPNLTFSTLTVSNMSPEDSSIYLCGAIAARPGNTIYFGEGSWLTVV.